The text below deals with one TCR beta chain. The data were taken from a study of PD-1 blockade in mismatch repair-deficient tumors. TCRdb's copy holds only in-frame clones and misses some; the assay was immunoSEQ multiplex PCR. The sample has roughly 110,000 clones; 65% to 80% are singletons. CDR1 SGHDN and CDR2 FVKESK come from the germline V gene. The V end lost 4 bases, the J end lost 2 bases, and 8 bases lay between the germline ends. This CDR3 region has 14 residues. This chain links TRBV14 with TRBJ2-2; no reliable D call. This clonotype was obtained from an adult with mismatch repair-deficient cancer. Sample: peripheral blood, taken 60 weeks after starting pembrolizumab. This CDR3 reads CASSRSRNTGELFF. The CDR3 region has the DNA TGTGCCAGCAGCCGTTCTAGAAACACCGGGGAGCTGTTTTTT.